This T cell receptor (beta chain) was found in a study of T cell repertoires in cytomegalovirus infection. Study-level background: Alongside well-studied HLA-B-restricted CMV epitopes, recently identified HLA-C-restricted CMV epitopes were also used. CMV infection and matching HLA type were both indicated by public TCR beta signatures. The study, taken as a whole, reports: Across the ex vivo response, the dominant clonotypes were HLA-C-restricted CMV-specific TCR beta clonotypes. Identification of carriers of CMV plus the relevant HLA was performed using cumulative public TCR beta family frequency.

TCRdb analysed the reads with MiXCR anew, one entry per CDR3 protein. Of 80,000 or so distinct CDR3 sequences in the sample, around 37% were seen once. About this clonotype itself: Its antigen is unidentified.

V was pared by 2 bases and J by 1 base, with 8 bases between. Per the germline V gene, CDR1 is MNHEY and CDR2 is SVGEGT. This CDR3 is built from 14 residues. This chain uses TRBV6-2 or TRBV6-3 with TRBJ1-1; D call uncertain. The input for sequencing was CD8+ T cells from cultured PBMCs, taken from culture after CMV antigen stimulation. The sequence came from a human donor in good health (CMV status not recorded). Some clones in this sample may be carry-over from other donors' samples. As DNA, the CDR3 is TGTGCCAGCAGTTACACTCAAAGGAACACTGAAGCTTTCTTT. This codes for CASSYTQRNTEAFF.